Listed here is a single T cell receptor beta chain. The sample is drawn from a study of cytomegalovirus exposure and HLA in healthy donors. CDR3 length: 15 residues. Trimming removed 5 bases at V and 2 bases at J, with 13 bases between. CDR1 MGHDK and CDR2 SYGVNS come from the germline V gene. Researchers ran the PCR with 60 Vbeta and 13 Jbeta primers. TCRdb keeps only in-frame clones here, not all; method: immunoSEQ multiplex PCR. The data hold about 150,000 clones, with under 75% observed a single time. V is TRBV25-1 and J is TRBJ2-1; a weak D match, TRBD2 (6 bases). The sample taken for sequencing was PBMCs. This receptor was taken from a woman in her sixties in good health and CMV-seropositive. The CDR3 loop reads CASSPRGDPYNEQFF. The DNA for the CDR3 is TGTGCCAGCAGTCCGCGGGGAGATCCCTACAATGAGCAGTTCTTC.